This T cell receptor (beta chain) was obtained from a study of identical twins. Study-wide results and caveats: Memory repertoires showed no such pattern, whereas abundant cord blood beta clonotypes carried fewer insertions. The conclusions drew on cross-sectional statistical analysis instead of tracking the same donors. Twins' excess sharing was less marked for out-of-frame beta sequences. For out-of-frame alpha sequences shared by twins, low generation probability was in excess.

TCRdb reprocessed the 5' RACE reads via MiXCR and lists one record per CDR3 protein. The sample shows fewer than 250,000 distinct CDR3 sequences, 7% of them seen only once. This clonotype came up many times. The antigen remains undetermined. Germline V gene lookup returns CDR1 LGHDT and CDR2 YNNKEL (reference sequence). V was pared by 5 bases and J by 6 bases, with 14 bases between. This CDR3 has 14 residues. This sample also appeared in a second study, on yellow fever vaccine responses in identical twins.

This chain links TRBV3-1 with TRBJ1-5; perhaps TRBD1 as D (6 bases). This TCR came from a woman younger than 35 in good health. The sequenced sample was memory (CD45RO+) T cells sorted from blood. CDR3 in amino acids: CASSTSGVGQPQHF. In nucleotides, the CDR3 is TGTGCCAGCAGCACTTCAGGGGTGGGTCAGCCCCAGCATTTT.